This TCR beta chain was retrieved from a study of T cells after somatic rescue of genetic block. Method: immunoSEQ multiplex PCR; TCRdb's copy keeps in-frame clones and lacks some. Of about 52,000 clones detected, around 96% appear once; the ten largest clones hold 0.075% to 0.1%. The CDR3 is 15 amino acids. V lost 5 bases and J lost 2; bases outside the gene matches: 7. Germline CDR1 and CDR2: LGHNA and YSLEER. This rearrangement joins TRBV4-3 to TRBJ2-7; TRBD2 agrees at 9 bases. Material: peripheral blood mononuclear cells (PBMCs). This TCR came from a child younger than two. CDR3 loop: CASSRGIAGAYEQYF. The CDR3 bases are TGCGCCAGCAGCAGGGGGATAGCGGGAGCCTACGAGCAGTACTTC.